This T cell receptor (beta chain) appears in the sequencing data of a study of blood T cell repertoires in COVID-19. Study in general: The analysed material was cDNA or gDNA that came from T cells, B-cell-depleted T cells, or PBMCs.

The table came from immunoSEQ multiplex PCR; TCRdb's copy has only in-frame clones and leaves some out. The sample includes 150,000 or so clones, about 89% seen only once; the top ten take about 6.5%. From germline, CDR1 is WNHNN and CDR2 SYGVQD (reference sequence). The CDR3 runs 17 residues. Trimming took 0 bases from V and 0 from J, leaving 12 bases between them. The material sequenced was peripheral blood. The V and J genes are TRBV10-1 and TRBJ1-3; maybe TRBD1 (5 bases). The source of this sequence is a man aged 80 or over with acute or convalescent COVID-19. The CDR3 DNA sequence: TGCGCCAGCAGTGAGTCGATGCAGGGAGGCTCTGGAAACACCATATATTTT. It yields the protein CASSESMQGGSGNTIYF.